The rows below give T cell receptor beta chains drawn from one sample of a study of cytomegalovirus exposure and HLA in healthy donors. TCRdb keeps only in-frame clones here, not all; method: immunoSEQ multiplex PCR. The sample has 160,000 or so clones; roughly 79% are singletons. Material for sequencing was PBMCs. All receptors derive from a man between 35 and 55 years old in good health and CMV-seronegative. Each CDR3 is given with its conserved first and last residue. D genes are given only for firm matches.

NA	TRBV9	15	TRBJ2-2	TGTGCCAGCAGCGTAGCCAGTACGAACACCGGGGAGCTGTTTTTT	CASSVASTNTGELFF
TRBD1	TRBV15	14	TRBJ1-3	TGTGCCACCAGCAAAGGGACAGGGATTAACACCATATATTTT	CATSKGTGINTIYF
TRBD1	TRBV5-1	15	TRBJ2-1	TGCGCCAGCAGCTTGGGACAGGGATTTAACAATGAGCAGTTCTTC	CASSLGQGFNNEQFF
NA	TRBV5-1	14	TRBJ2-2	TGCGCCAGCAGCTTCTCCTTGGGGGGCGGGGAGCTGTTTTTT	CASSFSLGGGELFF
TRBD1	TRBV7-8	18	TRBJ2-3	TGTGCCAGCACCCCCCCCCTGCCGGGACAGGGAAGAGGAGATACGCAGTATTTT	CASTPPLPGQGRGDTQYF
NA	TRBV6-5	14	TRBJ1-6	TGTGCCAGCAAGGGCGAGGGGAGGGAGTCACCCCTCCACTTT	CASKGEGRESPLHF
NA	TRBV30	13	TRBJ2-2	TGTGCCTGGACGCCACTTCGTGCCGGGGAGCTGTTTTTT	CAWTPLRAGELFF
NA	TRBV4-1	16	TRBJ2-1	TGCGCCAGCAGCCAGATAGGACTGAGCTCCTACAATGAGCAGTTCTTC	CASSQIGLSSYNEQFF
TRBD1	TRBV6-5	15	TRBJ1-5	TGTGCCGGAGGAGAAACAGGGGAACCGACTCAGCCCCAGCATTTT	CAGGETGEPTQPQHF
NA	TRBV2	14	TRBJ2-6	TGTGCCAGCAGACAGAGCTCTGGCGCCAACGTCCTGACTTTC	CASRQSSGANVLTF
NA	TRBV28	13	TRBJ1-1	TGTGCCAGCATCTACAAGGGGGTTAAAGGGACTTTCTTT	CASIYKGVKGTFF